The clone carrying this T cell receptor beta chain was seen many times. The data belong to a study of spatial heterogeneity in lung cancer. Every molecule of TCR cDNA had its own unique molecular identifier. Via MiXCR, TCRdb re-called the 5' RACE reads, giving one row per CDR3 protein. The table lists just under 95,000 distinct CDR3 sequences, 10% to 15% of them singletons. From germline, CDR1 is MGHRA and CDR2 YSYEKL. The V and J ends lost 4 bases and 5 bases respectively, with 6 bases between them. The CDR3 covers 11 residues. The time point was: sample taken at primary tumor resection. Untreated early-stage non-small cell lung cancer patients, 72 in total, were the donors. Whole RNA, isolated from tumor, nontumor lung or frozen PBMC, was sequenced without prior sorting.

This rearrangement joins TRBV4-1 to TRBJ2-7; D is unclear. The receptor was derived from a male donor with early-stage non-small cell lung cancer. Sample: PBMCs, taken at surgery. The CDR3 loop is CASSLDDEQYF. The CDR3 region has the DNA TGCGCCAGCAGCCTAGACGACGAGCAGTACTTC.